Listed here are 23 T cell receptor beta chains from one sample, sequenced in a study of T cell responses to AZD1222 COVID-19 vaccine. Here immunoSEQ multiplex PCR was the method, and the copy in TCRdb shows in-frame clones only, minus some. The sample lists tens of thousands of clones; 90% were seen once. The sequenced sample was peripheral blood, obtained 28 days after the second AZD1222 dose. Source of these receptors: an adult who received the AZD1222 COVID-19 vaccine.

The gene calls are TRBV7-3 and TRBJ2-7, with D maybe TRBD1 (6 bases). V was cut by 1 base and J by 0 bases, with 10 bases left in between. The germline gives CDR1 SGHTA, CDR2 FQGTGA. The length of the CDR3 is 15 residues. The CDR3 DNA sequence: TGTGCCAGCAGCTTAAGTGGACAGCTCTCCTACGAGCAGTACTTC. Translating gives CASSLSGQLSYEQYF.

The rearrangement links TRBV5-5 to TRBJ1-2; possibly TRBD1 for D (5 bases). Germline V CDR1 and CDR2: SGHKS, YYEKEE (reference sequence). The CDR3 has 13 residues. Trimming stripped 2 bases from V and 7 bases from J, with 12 bases between. CDR3 protein: CASSLTGAGGYTF. The CDR3 bases are TGTGCCAGCAGCTTAACAGGCGCGGGTGGCTACACCTTC.

The J gene is TRBJ2-7, the V gene TRBV11-2, with 11 bases fitting TRBD1. Germline V gene sequence: CDR1 SGHAT, CDR2 FQNNGV. V lost 5 bases, J lost 7 bases, and 10 bases stayed unmatched. CDR3 length: 15 residues. CDR3 sequence reads: CASSIGQGAAGEQYF. The CDR3 nucleotides are TGTGCCAGCAGCATAGGACAGGGGGCGGCTGGGGAGCAGTACTTC.

This chain links TRBV6-5 with TRBJ1-1; perhaps TRBD1 as D (5 bases). V lost 6 bases and J 1 base, leaving 9 bases between the germline ends. The length of the CDR3 is 13 residues. The germline V gene encodes CDR1 MNHEY and CDR2 SVGAGI. The CDR3 loop is CASRKTGNTEAFF. The DNA for the CDR3 is TGTGCCAGCAGGAAAACAGGGAACACTGAAGCTTTCTTT.

This rearrangement joins TRBV5-8 to TRBJ2-4; D is undetermined. Germline CDR1 reads SGHTS; CDR2 reads YDEGEE. This CDR3 is 13 amino acids long. V gave up 5 bases and J gave up 9 bases, with 15 bases separating them. The CDR3 protein is CASSFDLGSIQYF. The CDR3 DNA is TGTGCCAGCAGTTTCGACCTGGGAAGCATTCAGTACTTC.

The V and J genes are TRBV9 and TRBJ2-5, with D possibly being TRBD2 (6 bases). Trimming left V 4 bases short and J 2 bases short, with 21 bases between. Germline values: CDR1 SGDLS, CDR2 YYNGEE. The CDR3 has 17 amino acids. The CDR3 nucleotides read TGTGCCAGCAGCCTCGCTCCTGGACTCGCGGGGCAAGAGACCCAGTACTTC. It codes for CASSLAPGLAGQETQYF.

This chain connects TRBV24-1 to TRBJ2-1; D could derive from TRBD1 or TRBD2 (6 bases each). Per the germline V gene, CDR1 is KGHDR and CDR2 is SFDVKD. The CDR3 totals 16 residues. V was cut by 4 bases and J by 7 bases, with 19 bases left in between. This CDR3 reads CATSDPRAIGGNEQFF. The CDR3 DNA reads as TGTGCCACCAGTGACCCACGAGCAATAGGGGGGAATGAGCAGTTCTTC.

This clone was seen a single time. The rearrangement joins TRBV7-6 to TRBJ1-2; TRBD1 might be the D (5 bases). The CDR3 has 13 amino acids. Germline assignment: CDR1 SGHVS and CDR2 FNYEAQ. Trimming removed 6 bases at V and 0 bases at J, with 8 bases between. For the CDR3, the DNA is TGTGCCAGCAGTAGACAGTCTAACTATGGCTACACCTTC. As protein: CASSRQSNYGYTF.

CDR3 sequence reads: CASSQDQAAAQGTMNTEAFF. The CDR3, as DNA: TGTGCCAGCAGCCAAGATCAAGCAGCGGCGCAGGGGACTATGAACACTGAAGCTTTCTTT. J is TRBJ1-1 and V is TRBV3-1 (or the pseudogene TRBV3-2); D may be TRBD1 (6 bases). Between the trimmed V and J ends, which lost 0 bases and 0 bases, there was a span of 23 bases. CDR1 and CDR2 from the germline V gene are LGHDT and YNNKEL (reference sequence). The CDR3 runs to 20 residues.

The chain has TRBV7-3 and TRBJ1-3, with D uncertain. Germline CDR1 and CDR2: SGHTA and FQGTGA. The CDR3 has 13 residues. Trimming took 5 bases from V and 8 from J, leaving 13 bases between them. CDR3 in amino acids: CASSPSATDTIYF. As DNA, the CDR3 is TGTGCCAGCAGCCCCTCGGCCACGGACACCATATATTTT.

This clone came up once. The chain uses TRBV18 and TRBJ1-2; perhaps TRBD1 as D (5 bases). This CDR3 is built from 15 residues. V gave up 2 bases and J gave up 0 bases, with 10 bases separating them. Germline values: CDR1 KGHSH, CDR2 LQKENI. DNA for the CDR3: TGTGCCAGCTCACCATCGGGGCACACTAACTATGGCTACACCTTC. It codes for CASSPSGHTNYGYTF.

The chain links TRBV12-3 or TRBV12-4 to TRBJ2-5; D possibly corresponds to TRBD1 (6 bases). This CDR3 spans 13 amino acids. Deletions cut 1 base from V and 7 bases from J, with 10 bases between. The CDR3 DNA is TGTGCCAGCAGTTTAGGGGTAGGGGGGACCCAGTACTTC. This codes for CASSLGVGGTQYF.

This clone occurred once. This chain uses TRBV7-8 with TRBJ2-3; TRBD1 or TRBD2 may be the D gene (5 bases each). V lost 4 bases to trimming and J lost 0 bases, with 14 bases between them. Germline V lookup: CDR1 SGHVS, CDR2 FQNEAQ. The CDR3 totals 16 residues. The CDR3 region has the DNA TGTGCCAGCAGCTCGTTTAGGGGAGCTAGCACAGATACGCAGTATTTT. Its protein product is CASSSFRGASTDTQYF.

A single count supports this clone. The rearrangement uses TRBV20-1 and TRBJ2-1; no clear D gene. Trimming stripped 3 bases from V and 12 bases from J, with 12 bases between. Germline values: CDR1 DFQATT, CDR2 SNEGSKA (reference sequence). The CDR3 spans 11 residues. CDR3 region: CSASIGNRQFF. The CDR3 DNA is TGCAGTGCTAGTATCGGCAACAGGCAGTTCTTC.

This clone appeared once. For the CDR3, the DNA is TGTGCCAGCAGCCCAGGGACAGCGGGGGGCAATCAGCCCCAGCATTTT. This encodes CASSPGTAGGNQPQHF. The chain uses TRBV4-2 and TRBJ1-5, with 7 positions matching TRBD1. CDR1 is LGHNA and CDR2 is YNFKEQ in the germline V gene. The CDR3 runs 16 residues. Trimming cost V 4 bases and J 2 bases; bases outside gene matches: 8.

The chain has TRBV5-1 and TRBJ2-7; D tentatively reads TRBD1 or TRBD2 (5 bases each). The CDR3 extends over 15 amino acids. V lost 4 bases to trimming and J lost 2 bases, with 16 bases between them. Germline V gene data show CDR1 as SGHRS and CDR2 as YFSETQ. The CDR3 region has the DNA TGCGCCAGCAGCCCTGGGGGAGAAAGGGCCTACGAGCAGTACTTC. It specifies CASSPGGERAYEQYF.

The J gene is TRBJ2-2, the V gene TRBV11-2; no clear D. Germline V gives CDR1 SGHAT, CDR2 FQNNGV. Trimming took off 1 base at V and 0 bases at J, with 6 bases between the two ends. This CDR3 spans 15 amino acids. CDR3 bases: TGTGCCAGCAGCTTAGGAGGAGCGAACACCGGGGAGCTGTTTTTT. Its translation is CASSLGGANTGELFF.

The chain combines TRBV7-2 with TRBJ2-7; D is unclear. Trimming shortened V by 4 bases and J by 6 bases, and 19 bases separated the two germline ends. The CDR3 runs 15 residues. The germline gives CDR1 SGHTA, CDR2 FQGNSA. The CDR3 DNA reads as TGTGCCAGCAGCTCATCATCTACTGGGTCTTTCGAGCAGTACTTC. Residues: CASSSSSTGSFEQYF.

This chain joins TRBV2 and TRBJ1-3, with D unclear. The ends were cut back, 11 bases at V and 1 base at J, with 6 bases in the middle. Germline loops: CDR1 SNHLY, CDR2 FYNNEI. The CDR3 contains 11 residues. CDR3 nucleotides: TGTGCCCGGGGTTCTGGAAACACCATATATTTT. Encoded protein: CARGSGNTIYF. Complete variable domain (other parts from reference TRBV2 and TRBJ1-3): EPEVTQTPSHQVTQMGQEVILRCVPISNHLYFYWYRQILGQKVEFLVSFYNNEISEKSEIFDDQFSVERPDGSNFTLKIRSTKLEDSAMYFCARGSGNTIYFGEGSWLTVV.

This chain links TRBV7-8 with TRBJ2-1, with 13 bases that match TRBD2. CDR1 SGHVS and CDR2 FQNEAQ come from the germline V gene. The J segment lost 4 bases and the V segment lost 2 bases, leaving 5 bases of the junction unmatched. The CDR3 has 17 amino acids. CDR3 region: CASSLRTSGSLYNEQFF. The DNA for the CDR3 is TGTGCCAGCAGCTTAAGGACTAGCGGGAGTCTTTACAATGAGCAGTTCTTC.

The chain employs TRBV7-9 and TRBJ2-7; D might be TRBD2 (5 bases). The CDR3 has 18 residues. Germline CDR1 SEHNR, CDR2 FQNEAQ (reference sequence). V was cut by 4 bases and J by 0 bases, with 22 bases left in between. CDR3 sequence reads: CASSSDYSDRSFSYEQYF. DNA of the CDR3: TGTGCCAGCAGCTCAGACTACTCGGACCGATCCTTCTCCTACGAGCAGTACTTC. Using reference TRBV7-9 and TRBJ2-7 for the parts outside the CDR3, the full variable domain is DTGVSQNPRHKITKRGQNVTFRCDPISEHNRLYWYRQTLGQGPEFLTYFQNEAQLEKSRLLSDRFSAERPKGSFSTLEIQRTEQGDSAMYLCASSSDYSDRSFSYEQYFGPGTRLTVT.

CDR3 sequence (DNA): TGCGCCAGCAGCCAGCTAGCGGGGGCCGAGAATGAGCAGTTCTTC. Protein: CASSQLAGAENEQFF. The V gene is TRBV5-1, the J gene TRBJ2-1; 10 bases agree with TRBD2. Per germline, CDR1 SGHRS and CDR2 YFSETQ. The length of the CDR3 is 15 residues. The V and J ends lost 4 bases and 7 bases, in that order; junction bases with no gene match: 8.

The chain joins TRBV13 to TRBJ2-3; TRBD2 agrees at 9 bases. The CDR3 is 16 amino acids. From germline, CDR1 is PRHDT and CDR2 FYEKMQ (reference sequence). V lost 5 bases and J lost 4; bases outside the gene matches: 10. In DNA, the CDR3 is TGTGCCAGCAGCCTAGCGTCTAGCGGGGACCCAGATACGCAGTATTTT. The encoded protein is CASSLASSGDPDTQYF.